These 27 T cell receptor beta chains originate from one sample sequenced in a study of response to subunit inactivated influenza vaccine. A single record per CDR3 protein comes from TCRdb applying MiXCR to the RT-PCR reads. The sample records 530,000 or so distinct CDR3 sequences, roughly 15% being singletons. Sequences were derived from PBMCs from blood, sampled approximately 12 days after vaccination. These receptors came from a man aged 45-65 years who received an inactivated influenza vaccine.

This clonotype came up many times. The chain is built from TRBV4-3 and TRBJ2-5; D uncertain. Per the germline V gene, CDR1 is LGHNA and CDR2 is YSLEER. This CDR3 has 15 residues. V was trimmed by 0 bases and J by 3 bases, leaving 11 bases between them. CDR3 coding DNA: TGCGCCAGCAGCCAAGATTTCGGGTCTGAAGAGACCCAGTACTTC. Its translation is CASSQDFGSEETQYF.

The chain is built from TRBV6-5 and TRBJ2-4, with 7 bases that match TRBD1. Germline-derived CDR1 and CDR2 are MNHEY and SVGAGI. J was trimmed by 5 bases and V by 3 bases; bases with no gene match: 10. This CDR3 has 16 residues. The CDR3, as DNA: TGTGCCAGCAGTTATCCATACTCCGGGACAGAAAACATTCAGTACTTC. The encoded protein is CASSYPYSGTENIQYF.

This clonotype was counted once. CDR3 nucleotides: TGCAGTGCTCAATGGGTCGAAGGGGCAGATACGCAGTATTTT. Its translation: CSAQWVEGADTQYF. The J gene is TRBJ2-3, the V gene TRBV20-1, with D possibly TRBD1 on 5 matching bases. The CDR3 extends over 14 amino acids. Germline V gene sequence: CDR1 DFQATT, CDR2 SNEGSKA (reference sequence). V lost 5 bases and J 4 bases, leaving 16 bases between the germline ends.

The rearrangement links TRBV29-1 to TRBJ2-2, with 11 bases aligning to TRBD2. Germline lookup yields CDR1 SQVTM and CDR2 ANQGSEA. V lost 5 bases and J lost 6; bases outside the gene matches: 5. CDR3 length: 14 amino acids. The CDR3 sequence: CSVKLAGVSGELFF. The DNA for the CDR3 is TGCAGCGTTAAACTAGCGGGAGTGTCCGGGGAGCTGTTTTTT.

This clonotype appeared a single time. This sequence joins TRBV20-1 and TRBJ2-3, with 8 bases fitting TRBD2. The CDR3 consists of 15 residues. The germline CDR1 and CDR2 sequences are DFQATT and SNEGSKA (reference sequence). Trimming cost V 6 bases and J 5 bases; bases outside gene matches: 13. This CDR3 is CSAPEPGGPVDTQYF. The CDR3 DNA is TGCAGTGCACCCGAACCGGGAGGGCCGGTAGATACGCAGTATTTT.

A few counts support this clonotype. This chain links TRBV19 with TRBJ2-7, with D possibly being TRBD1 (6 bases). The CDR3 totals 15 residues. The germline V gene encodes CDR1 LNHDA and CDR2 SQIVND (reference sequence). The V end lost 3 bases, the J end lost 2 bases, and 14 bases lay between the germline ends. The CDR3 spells CASSMSDRPTYEQYF. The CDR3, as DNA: TGTGCCAGTAGTATGTCCGACAGGCCCACCTACGAGCAGTACTTC. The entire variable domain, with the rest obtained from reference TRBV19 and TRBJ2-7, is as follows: DGGITQSPKYLFRKEGQNVTLSCEQNLNHDAMYWYRQDPGQGLRLIYYSQIVNDFQKGDIAEGYSVSREKKESFPLTVTSAQKNPTAFYLCASSMSDRPTYEQYFGPGTRLTVT.

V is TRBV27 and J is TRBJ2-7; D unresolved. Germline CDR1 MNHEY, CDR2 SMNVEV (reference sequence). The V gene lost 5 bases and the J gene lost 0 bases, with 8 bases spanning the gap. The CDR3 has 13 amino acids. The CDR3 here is CASSVSDSYEQYF. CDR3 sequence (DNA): TGTGCCAGCAGTGTAAGTGACTCCTACGAGCAGTACTTC.

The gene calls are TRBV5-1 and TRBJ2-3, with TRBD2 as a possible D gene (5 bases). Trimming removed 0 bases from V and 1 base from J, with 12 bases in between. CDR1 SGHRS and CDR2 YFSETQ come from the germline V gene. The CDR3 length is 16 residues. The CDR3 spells CASSLGPMRGTDTQYF. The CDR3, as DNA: TGCGCCAGCAGCTTGGGTCCCATGAGGGGCACAGATACGCAGTATTTT.

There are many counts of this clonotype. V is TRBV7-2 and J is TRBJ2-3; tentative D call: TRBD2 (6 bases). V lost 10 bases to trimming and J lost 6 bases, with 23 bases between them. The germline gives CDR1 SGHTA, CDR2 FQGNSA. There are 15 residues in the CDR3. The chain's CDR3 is CATGLQASDSDTQYF. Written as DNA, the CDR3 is TGTGCCACCGGACTCCAGGCTAGCGATTCTGATACGCAGTATTTT. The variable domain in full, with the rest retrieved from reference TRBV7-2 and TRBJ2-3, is GAGVSQSPSNKVTEKGKDVELRCDPISGHTALYWYRQSLGQGLEFLIYFQGNSAPDKSGLPSDRFSAERTGGSVSTLTIQRTQQEDSAVYLCATGLQASDSDTQYFGPGTRLTVL.

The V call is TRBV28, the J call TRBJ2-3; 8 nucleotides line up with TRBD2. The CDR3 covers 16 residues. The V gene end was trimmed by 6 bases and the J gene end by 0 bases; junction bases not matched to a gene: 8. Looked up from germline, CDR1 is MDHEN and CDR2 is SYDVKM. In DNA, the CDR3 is TGTGCCAGCAGCCGACGGGGGGGAACTAGCACAGATACGCAGTATTTT. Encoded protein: CASSRRGGTSTDTQYF.

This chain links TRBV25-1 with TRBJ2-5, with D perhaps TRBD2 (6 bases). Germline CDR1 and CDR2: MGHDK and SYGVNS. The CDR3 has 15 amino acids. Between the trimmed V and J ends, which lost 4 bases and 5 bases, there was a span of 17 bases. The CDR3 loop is CASSVPGLSRETQYF. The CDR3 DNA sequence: TGTGCCAGCAGTGTACCGGGACTCTCAAGGGAGACCCAGTACTTC.

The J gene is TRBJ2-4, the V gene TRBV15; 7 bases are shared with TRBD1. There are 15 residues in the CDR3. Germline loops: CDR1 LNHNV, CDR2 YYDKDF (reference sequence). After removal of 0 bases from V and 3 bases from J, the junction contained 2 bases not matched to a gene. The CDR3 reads CATSRDWDSKNIQYF. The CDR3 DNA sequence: TGTGCCACCAGCAGAGATTGGGACAGCAAAAACATTCAGTACTTC.

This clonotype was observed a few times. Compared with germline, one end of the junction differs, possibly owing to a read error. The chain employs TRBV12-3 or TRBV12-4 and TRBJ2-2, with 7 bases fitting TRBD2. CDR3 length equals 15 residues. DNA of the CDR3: TGTGCCAGCAGATTAGCGGGCGCCTACACCGGGGAGCTGTTTTTT. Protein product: CASRLAGAYTGELFF.

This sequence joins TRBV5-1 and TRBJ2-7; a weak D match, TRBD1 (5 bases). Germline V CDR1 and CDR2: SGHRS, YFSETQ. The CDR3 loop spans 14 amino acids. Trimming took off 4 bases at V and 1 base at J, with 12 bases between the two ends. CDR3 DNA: TGCGCCAGCAGCGCCGACAGTAGGTCCTACGAGCAGTACTTC. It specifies CASSADSRSYEQYF.

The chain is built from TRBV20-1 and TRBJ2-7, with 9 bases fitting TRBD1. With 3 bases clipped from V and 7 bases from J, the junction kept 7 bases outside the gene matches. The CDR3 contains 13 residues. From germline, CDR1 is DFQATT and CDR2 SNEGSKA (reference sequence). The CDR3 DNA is TGCAGTGCTAGGGCCGGGACAGGGCGGGAGCAGTACTTC. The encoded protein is CSARAGTGREQYF.

The DNA for the CDR3 is TGTGCCAGCAGCTTGGACAGCTTACGATCCTACGAGCAGTACTTC. The encoded protein is CASSLDSLRSYEQYF. This chain joins TRBV5-6 and TRBJ2-7; D unresolved. Germline lookup yields CDR1 SGHDT and CDR2 YYEEEE. This CDR3 is built from 15 residues. The V end lost 0 bases, the J end lost 1 base, and 11 bases lay between the germline ends.

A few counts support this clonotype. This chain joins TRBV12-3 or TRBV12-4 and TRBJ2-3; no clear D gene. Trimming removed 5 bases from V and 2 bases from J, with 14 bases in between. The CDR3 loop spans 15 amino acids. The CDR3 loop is CASSPPDSYTDTQYF. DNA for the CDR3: TGTGCCAGCAGTCCACCTGACTCATACACAGATACGCAGTATTTT.

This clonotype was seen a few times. The CDR3: CASSPGLAHNEQFF. CDR3 bases: TGTGCCAGCAGCCCGGGACTAGCCCACAATGAGCAGTTCTTC. The V and J genes are TRBV7-2 and TRBJ2-1; 9 bases align to TRBD2. CDR3 length: 14 amino acids. CDR1 is SGHTA and CDR2 is FQGNSA in the germline V gene. The ends lost 5 bases at V and 5 bases at J; junction bases unmatched: 4. Filled out from reference TRBV7-2 and TRBJ2-1, the complete variable domain reads GAGVSQSPSNKVTEKGKDVELRCDPISGHTALYWYRQSLGQGLEFLIYFQGNSAPDKSGLPSDRFSAERTGGSVSTLTIQRTQQEDSAVYLCASSPGLAHNEQFFGPGTRLTVL.

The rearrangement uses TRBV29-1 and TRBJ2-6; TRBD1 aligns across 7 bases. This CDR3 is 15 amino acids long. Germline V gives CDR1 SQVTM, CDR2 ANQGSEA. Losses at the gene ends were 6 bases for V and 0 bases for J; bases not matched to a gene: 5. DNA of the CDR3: TGCAGCGTGGGGACAGCCTTCTCTGGGGCCAACGTCCTGACTTTC. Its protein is CSVGTAFSGANVLTF.

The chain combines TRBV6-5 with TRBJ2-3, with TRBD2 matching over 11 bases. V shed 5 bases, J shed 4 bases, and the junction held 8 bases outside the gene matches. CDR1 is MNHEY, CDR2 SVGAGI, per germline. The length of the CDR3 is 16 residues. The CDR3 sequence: CASSNPLAGVPDTQYF. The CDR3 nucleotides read TGTGCCAGCAGTAACCCACTAGCGGGAGTCCCAGATACGCAGTATTTT.

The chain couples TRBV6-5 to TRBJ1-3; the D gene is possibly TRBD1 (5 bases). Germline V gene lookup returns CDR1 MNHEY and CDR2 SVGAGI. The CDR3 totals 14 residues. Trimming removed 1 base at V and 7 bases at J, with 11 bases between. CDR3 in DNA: TGTGCCAGCAGTTACTACAGGCTCCGGAACACCATATATTTT. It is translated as CASSYYRLRNTIYF.

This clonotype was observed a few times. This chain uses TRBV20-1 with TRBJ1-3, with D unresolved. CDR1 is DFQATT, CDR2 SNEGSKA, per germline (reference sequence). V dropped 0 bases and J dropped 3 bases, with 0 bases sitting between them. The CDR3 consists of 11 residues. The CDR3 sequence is CSARDGNTIYF. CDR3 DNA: TGCAGTGCTAGAGATGGAAACACCATATATTTT.

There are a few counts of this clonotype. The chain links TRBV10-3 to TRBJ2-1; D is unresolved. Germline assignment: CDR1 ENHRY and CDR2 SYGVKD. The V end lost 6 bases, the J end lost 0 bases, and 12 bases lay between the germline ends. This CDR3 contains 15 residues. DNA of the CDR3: TGTGCCATCAGAGAGGACCGAAGCTCCTACAATGAGCAGTTCTTC. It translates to CAIREDRSSYNEQFF.

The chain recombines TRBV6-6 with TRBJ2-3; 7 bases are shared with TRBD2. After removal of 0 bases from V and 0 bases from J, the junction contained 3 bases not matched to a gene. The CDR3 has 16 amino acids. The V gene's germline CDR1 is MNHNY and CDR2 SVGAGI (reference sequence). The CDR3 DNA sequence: TGTGCCAGCAGTTACTCGAGCGGGATTAGCACAGATACGCAGTATTTT. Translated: CASSYSSGISTDTQYF.

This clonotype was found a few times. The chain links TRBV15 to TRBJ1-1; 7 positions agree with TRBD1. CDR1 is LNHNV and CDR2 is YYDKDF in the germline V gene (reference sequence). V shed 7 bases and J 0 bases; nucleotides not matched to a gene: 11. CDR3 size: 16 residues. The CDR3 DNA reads TGTGCCACCAACTTCCTTCATGACAGGGTGAACACTGAAGCTTTCTTT. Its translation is CATNFLHDRVNTEAFF.

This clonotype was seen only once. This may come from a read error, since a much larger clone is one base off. Here the CDR3 DNA reads TGCAGTGCCCACCGAGTGGGGGGCCGCCACAATGAGCAGTTCTTC. It encodes CSAHRVGGRHNEQFF. The chain carries TRBV20-1 and TRBJ2-1, with D possibly called TRBD1 or TRBD2 (6 bases each). The ends were cut back, 6 bases at V and 5 bases at J, with 20 bases in the middle. The CDR3 totals 15 residues. Germline-derived CDR1 and CDR2 are DFQATT and SNEGSKA (reference sequence).

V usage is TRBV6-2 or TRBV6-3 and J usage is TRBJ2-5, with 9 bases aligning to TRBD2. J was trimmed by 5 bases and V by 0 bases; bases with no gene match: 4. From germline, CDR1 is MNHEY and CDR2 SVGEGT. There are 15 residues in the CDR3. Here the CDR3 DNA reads TGTGCCAGCAGTTACTCGTTTCTAGCGGGGGAGACCCAGTACTTC. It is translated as CASSYSFLAGETQYF.